This TCR beta chain was identified during a study of blood T cell repertoires in COVID-19. About the research overall: Spain, Italy and the United States supplied samples that represented acute and convalescent COVID-19. Nucleic acid was either cDNA or gDNA, and it came from T cells, B-cell-depleted T cells, or PBMCs.

Trimming removed 5 bases at V and 3 bases at J, with 13 bases between. CDR1 is LNHDA and CDR2 is SQIVND in the germline V gene (reference sequence). The CDR3 runs 14 residues. As processed by the authors: Scientists estimated how many nucleated cells there were by amplifying reference gene primers. Profiled with immunoSEQ multiplex PCR; TCRdb holds only in-frame clones, not every one. Clone size and the V and J calls come from that table; the DNA yielded D and trimming. The sample consists of about 20,000 clones, about 88% of them appearing once. The receptor was isolated from a human donor in a cohort sampled during active COVID-19. This chain joins TRBV19 and TRBJ1-1; D remains ambiguous. The sample taken for sequencing was peripheral blood. The CDR3 coding sequence is TGTGCCAGTAGTCCCCCTATTATCGACACTGAAGCTTTCTTT. This gives the protein CASSPPIIDTEAFF.